Listed here are 12 T cell receptor beta chains from one sample, sequenced in a study of CD8 T cells in Susac syndrome. It was with random hexamers that 0.5 to 1 ug RNA was reverse transcribed. Each CDR3 protein gets one entry after TCRdb re-called the immunoSEQ multiplex PCR reads with MiXCR. The repertoire holds 120,000 or so distinct CDR3 sequences, with nearly 96% as singletons. Sequences were obtained from CD4+ T cells from PBMCs. All receptors derive from a human donor with Susac syndrome.

V gene TRBV29-1 combines with J gene TRBJ2-5, with 9 bases aligning to TRBD2. The length of the CDR3 is 13 residues. V lost 6 bases and J lost 5; bases outside the gene matches: 7. The germline gives CDR1 SQVTM, CDR2 ANQGSEA. CDR3 amino acids: CSVQGLAGETQYF. CDR3 in DNA: TGCAGCGTCCAGGGACTAGCAGGGGAGACCCAGTACTTC.

This clonotype was detected once. The chain uses TRBV19 and TRBJ1-1; D call uncertain. Per germline, CDR1 LNHDA and CDR2 SQIVND (reference sequence). V lost 9 bases to trimming and J lost 6 bases, with 11 bases between them. The CDR3 is made up of 11 amino acids. This chain's CDR3 is CARHWGSEAFF. The CDR3 nucleotides are TGTGCCAGACACTGGGGATCTGAAGCTTTCTTT. The full variable domain, completed using reference TRBV19 and TRBJ1-1, is DGGITQSPKYLFRKEGQNVTLSCEQNLNHDAMYWYRQDPGQGLRLIYYSQIVNDFQKGDIAEGYSVSREKKESFPLTVTSAQKNPTAFYLCARHWGSEAFFGQGTRLTVV.

The rearrangement joins TRBV5-6 to TRBJ1-2, with 10 bases lining up with TRBD1. V dropped 5 bases and J dropped 4; count of bases not matched to a gene: 5. The CDR3 loop spans 14 amino acids. The germline V gene has CDR1 SGHDT and CDR2 YYEEEE. CDR3 in amino acids: CASRTGGDIYGYTF. The CDR3 DNA is TGTGCCAGCAGGACAGGGGGCGATATCTATGGCTACACCTTC. Full variable domain (outside the CDR3, taken from reference TRBV5-6 and TRBJ1-2): DAGVTQSPTHLIKTRGQQVTLRCSPKSGHDTVSWYQQALGQGPQFIFQYYEEEERQRGNFPDRFSGHQFPNYSSELNVNALLLGDSALYLCASRTGGDIYGYTFGSGTRLTVV.

The chain is built from TRBV2 and TRBJ2-5; 11 bases are a match to TRBD2. The CDR3 has 13 amino acids. The V and J ends lost 10 bases and 3 bases, in that order; junction bases with no gene match: 4. Per the germline V gene, CDR1 is SNHLY and CDR2 is FYNNEI. This CDR3 reads CATTTSGKETQYF. DNA for the CDR3: TGTGCCACCACGACTAGCGGGAAAGAGACCCAGTACTTC.

This clonotype was seen a single time. V usage is TRBV20-1 and J usage is TRBJ2-1; D gene uncertain. With 5 bases removed from V and 9 bases from J, the gap between germline ends came to 8 bases. The CDR3 is 10 residues long. CDR1 is DFQATT and CDR2 is SNEGSKA in the germline V gene (reference sequence). CDR3 amino acids: CSAVESEQFF. Here the CDR3 DNA reads TGCAGTGCTGTAGAGAGTGAGCAGTTCTTC.

V and J are TRBV30 and TRBJ2-7; D perhaps matches TRBD2 (6 bases). Germline loops: CDR1 GTSNPN, CDR2 SVGIG (reference sequence). The length of the CDR3 is 15 residues. V was clipped by 3 bases and J by 3 bases, with 18 bases between them. CDR3 amino acids: CAWSWGGQFIYEQYF. Here the CDR3 DNA reads TGTGCCTGGAGCTGGGGAGGTCAATTTATCTACGAGCAGTACTTC.

This clonotype was counted a few times. This chain connects TRBV7-2 to TRBJ2-7; 7 bases are shared with TRBD2. Looked up from germline, CDR1 is SGHTA and CDR2 is FQGNSA. V lost 5 bases to trimming and J lost 2 bases; unmatched junction nucleotides: 3. There are 13 residues in the CDR3. CDR3 in amino acids: CASSPSGPYEQYF. CDR3 in DNA: TGTGCCAGCAGCCCTAGCGGACCCTACGAGCAGTACTTC.

The chain recombines TRBV7-9 with TRBJ2-3; D is ambiguous. The CDR3 has 12 amino acids. Between the trimmed V and J ends, which lost 5 bases and 4 bases, there was a span of 7 bases. CDR1 and CDR2 (germline): SEHNR, FQNEAQ (reference sequence). This CDR3 is CASSLNSDTQYF. CDR3 DNA sequence: TGTGCCAGCAGCCTGAATTCAGATACGCAGTATTTT.

The V and J genes are TRBV6-5 and TRBJ2-7; unclear D gene. This CDR3 is 12 amino acids long. Per the germline V gene, CDR1 is MNHEY and CDR2 is SVGAGI. The V end was cut by 6 bases, the J end by 6 bases, with 12 bases between. CDR3 coding DNA: TGTGCCAGCAGAAGGAACTGGGGCGAGCAGTACTTC. Translating it yields CASRRNWGEQYF.

In DNA, the CDR3 is TGTGCCAGCAGTTGGGATACTACCAACTACGAGCAGTACTTC. The encoded protein is CASSWDTTNYEQYF. The genes are TRBV28 and TRBJ2-7; D not certain. This CDR3 comprises 14 residues. Germline V gene lookup returns CDR1 MDHEN and CDR2 SYDVKM. The V gene lost 4 bases and the J gene lost 3 bases, with 13 bases spanning the gap. Full variable domain (missing parts from reference TRBV28 and TRBJ2-7): DVKVTQSSRYLVKRTGEKVFLECVQDMDHENMFWYRQDPGLGLRLIYFSYDVKMKEKGDIPEGYSVSREKKERFSLILESASTNQTSMYLCASSWDTTNYEQYFGPGTRLTVT.

This clonotype occurred once. V usage is TRBV15 and J usage is TRBJ2-7; 7 bases are a match to TRBD1. With V trimmed by 8 bases and J by 0 bases, 7 bases remained unmatched. The CDR3 length is 14 residues. The germline V gene has CDR1 LNHNV and CDR2 YYDKDF (reference sequence). The CDR3 loop reads CATAQGERSYEQYF. Written as DNA, the CDR3 is TGTGCCACCGCTCAGGGGGAGCGCTCCTACGAGCAGTACTTC.

The rearrangement links TRBV6-6 to TRBJ1-5; a possible D gene is TRBD1 (6 bases). V lost 5 bases and J lost 4, with 18 bases in between. Germline CDR1 is MNHNY and CDR2 is SVGAGI (reference sequence). This CDR3 is 16 amino acids long. The CDR3 nucleotides read TGTGCCAGCAGTGCCGGTAGGGGGGGCCCTAATCAGCCCCAGCATTTT. It specifies CASSAGRGGPNQPQHF.